The 3 T cell receptor beta chains below all came from one sample that was sequenced in a study of tumor and adjacent non-tumor tissue in lung cancer. The template was RNA from unsorted bulk tissue. TCRbeta libraries were built with three rounds of nested PCR, modified from ARM-PCR. TCRdb re-called the multiplex PCR reads with MiXCR, one entry per CDR3 protein. This table has roughly 120,000 distinct CDR3 sequences, 84% appearing once. Sequencing was carried out using lung tumor tissue. Source of these receptors: a man aged 65 to 85 with non-small cell lung cancer.

This clonotype was picked up many times. The chain is built from TRBV20-1 and TRBJ2-7; 13 nucleotides match TRBD2. Germline CDR1 DFQATT, CDR2 SNEGSKA (reference sequence). V lost 4 bases, J lost 2 bases, and 8 bases stayed unmatched. The CDR3 extends over 16 amino acids. CDR3 coding DNA: TGCAGTGCTATATCCGGGACTAGCGGGGACCCCTACGAGCAGTACTTC. Translated, it gives CSAISGTSGDPYEQYF.

As to this clonotype: One junction end disagrees with the germline gene, perhaps due to a read error. The V gene is TRBV6-6, the J gene TRBJ2-2; D is perhaps TRBD1 or TRBD2 (5 bases each). This CDR3 is built from 13 residues. Germline V lookup: CDR1 MNHNY, CDR2 SVGAGI (reference sequence). CDR3 DNA: TGTGCCTTGAGAAGCCCAAAGACCAGGGAGCTCTTTTTT. Translation gives CALRSPKTRELFF.

Notes on this clonotype: This CDR3 is missing its conserved last phenylalanine or tryptophan, likely due to a read error. This chain joins TRBV29-1 and TRBJ2-7; 10 nucleotides line up with TRBD2. CDR3 length: 12 residues. With 8 bases clipped from V and 3 bases from J, the junction kept 4 bases outside the gene matches. Germline CDR1 SQVTM, CDR2 ANQGSEA. This CDR3 is CSIPSGSYEQYI. CDR3 coding DNA: TGCAGCATTCCTAGCGGGAGCTACGAGCAGTACATC.